This T cell receptor beta chain was identified in a study of shared clonotypes between healthy human individuals. Concerning this clone: Its specificity is unknown.

Germline CDR1 is MNHEY and CDR2 is SVGAGI. V was trimmed by 2 bases and J by 3 bases, leaving 14 bases between them. The CDR3 spans 15 residues. Whole-study findings and limits: Compared with clonotypes that all four donors shared, non-shared clonotypes had lower generation probabilities. With few donors, the genetic and exposure-history diversity represented was limited.

Each PCR replicate from the sorted subsets contained 150 to 250 ng DNA, which is roughly 33,000 T cell genomes. Some clones are missing from TCRdb's copy, which holds only in-frame ones; the method was immunoSEQ multiplex PCR. The data hold about 120,000 clones, with 68% observed a single time. This TCR was recovered from a young woman in good health. The material sequenced was memory CD8+ T cells sorted from blood. Subset reported: CD45RO+ cells pooled with CCR7-negative TemRA cells. The chain carries TRBV6-5 and TRBJ2-7; the D gene is possibly TRBD2 (7 bases). CDR3 sequence (DNA): TGTGCCAGCAGTTACGGGGGGGCCGGGGTCTACGAGCAGTACTTC. Protein: CASSYGGAGVYEQYF.